Listed here is a single TCR beta chain. This entry belongs to a study of CD8 T cells in Susac syndrome. Negative isolation yielded the CD8+ and CD4+ T cells, while FACS enriched the TEMRA cells. Random hexamers were used to reverse transcribe about 0.45 to 1 ug of RNA. Across 54 Vbeta and 13 Jbeta, immunoSEQ multiplex PCR amplified TCR beta CDR3. TCRdb re-called the immunoSEQ multiplex PCR reads through MiXCR, storing one row per CDR3 protein. The table records 150,000 to 250,000 distinct CDR3 sequences, about 96% of them present only once. This CDR3 region has 12 residues. CDR1 and CDR2 (germline): DFQATT, SNEGSKA (reference sequence). Trimming took off 6 bases at V and 8 bases at J, with 14 bases between the two ends.

Sequencing input: CD4+ T cells from PBMCs. The sequence was collected from a human donor with multiple sclerosis. V usage is TRBV20-1 and J usage is TRBJ1-5, with TRBD1 as a possible D gene (5 bases). CDR3 nucleotide sequence: TGCAGTGCGAGGACGGGGACCAAGCCCCAGCATTTT. Encoded protein: CSARTGTKPQHF.